This record looks at one TCR beta chain sequence and its context. Multiplex touch-down PCR with TRB-A/B primers amplified rearranged V-D-J TRB sequences. TCRdb reanalysed the multiplex PCR reads using MiXCR and keeps one entry per CDR3 protein. The data show 6,500 to 8,000 distinct CDR3 sequences, roughly 31% seen once. These data belong to a study of T cell repertoires in aging, cancer and after chemotherapy. This CDR3 is 13 amino acids long. Trimming pared 0 bases from V and 7 bases from J, leaving 10 bases between. CDR1 is SGHKS, CDR2 YYEKEE, per germline (reference sequence). TCR beta rearrangements were amplified from peripheral blood genomic DNA.

What was sequenced was blood. The chain joins TRBV5-5 to TRBJ1-2; D perhaps matches TRBD1 (6 bases). The receptor comes from a human donor with a blood cancer. The CDR3, as DNA: TGTGCCAGCAGCTTGGGGGGGGGCCTTGGCTACACCTTC. It yields the protein CASSLGGGLGYTF.